The 32 T cell receptor beta chains listed next were all sequenced from one sample in a study of regulatory T cells in long-lasting Graves disease. Assembly of TCR beta libraries relied on iRepertoire HTBI primers together with Arm-PCR of CDR3 regions. TCRdb reprocessed the multiplex PCR reads via MiXCR and lists one record per CDR3 protein. The sample holds about 560,000 distinct CDR3 sequences, about 15% seen once. The time point was: newly diagnosed GD, antithyroid drugs for less than 3 months. PBMCs provided the RNA from which the TCR library was made. These data were likewise used in another study, on T cells in Graves' hyperthyroidism and ophthalmopathy.

Here the sequenced sample was peripheral blood mononuclear cells (PBMCs), taken at new diagnosis, from a patient treated with antithyroid drugs. These receptors were taken from a man between 18 and 29 years old with Graves disease.

This clonotype has a count of ten or more. This chain links TRBV28 with TRBJ2-7, with D tentatively TRBD1 or TRBD2 (6 bases each). The CDR3 sequence is 12 residues long. Germline CDR1 MDHEN, CDR2 SYDVKM. Trimming pared 7 bases from V and 9 bases from J, leaving 16 bases between. The CDR3 loop reads CASTIQGGWQYF. The DNA for the CDR3 is TGTGCCAGCACGATCCAAGGGGGGTGGCAGTACTTC.

The sample holds many counts of this clonotype. The chain employs TRBV11-2 and TRBJ2-1; 7 nucleotides agree with TRBD1. Germline V gene data show CDR1 as SGHAT and CDR2 as FQNNGV. Trimming at V came to 3 bases and at J to 6 bases, leaving 8 bases not matched to a gene. The CDR3 length is 15 residues. The CDR3 loop is CASSLGRQGFNEQFF. Written as DNA, the CDR3 is TGTGCCAGCAGCTTGGGGAGACAGGGATTCAATGAGCAGTTCTTC.

The chain recombines TRBV9 with TRBJ2-3, with 7 bases lining up with TRBD2. Germline assignment: CDR1 SGDLS and CDR2 YYNGEE. V trimming: 0 bases; J trimming: 5 bases; junction bases outside the gene matches: 9. The CDR3 has 16 amino acids. The CDR3 DNA reads as TGTGCCAGCAGCGTAGAAGGGAGGCCGGGGGGAGATACGCAGTATTTT. This encodes CASSVEGRPGGDTQYF.

This clonotype has ten or more counts. The chain joins TRBV18 to TRBJ2-6; no definite D call. The CDR3 loop spans 14 amino acids. Germline lookup yields CDR1 KGHSH and CDR2 LQKENI. Trimming took off 0 bases at V and 2 bases at J, with 2 bases between the two ends. CDR3 loop: CASSPPTGANVLTF. The CDR3 DNA reads as TGTGCCAGCTCACCACCGACTGGGGCCAACGTCCTGACTTTC.

The chain has TRBV7-9 and TRBJ1-3; D is undetermined. CDR3 length equals 15 residues. With 1 base removed from V and 3 bases from J, the gap between germline ends came to 10 bases. From germline, CDR1 is SEHNR and CDR2 FQNEAQ (reference sequence). CDR3 amino acids: CASSLEVVIGNTIYF. The CDR3 DNA reads TGTGCCAGCAGCTTAGAAGTGGTGATTGGAAACACCATATATTTT.

This rearrangement joins TRBV12-3 or TRBV12-4 to TRBJ1-2; D unresolved. Trimming removed 3 bases from V and 4 bases from J, with 9 bases in between. The length of the CDR3 is 13 residues. The CDR3 DNA reads as TGTGCCAGCAGTTTGCAGAACCTCTATGGCTACACCTTC. It encodes CASSLQNLYGYTF.

This clonotype was observed at least ten times. This rearrangement joins TRBV30 to TRBJ1-1; D not resolved. From germline, CDR1 is GTSNPN and CDR2 SVGIG (reference sequence). The CDR3 has 11 amino acids. The V end was cut by 4 bases, the J end by 6 bases, with 9 bases between. Here the CDR3 DNA reads TGTGCCTGGACCTCTCCGTCTGAAGCTTTCTTT. This gives the protein CAWTSPSEAFF.

This clonotype was counted at least ten times. The CDR3 here is CASRDRALIYNSPLHF. In DNA, the CDR3 is TGTGCCAGCAGGGACAGGGCCCTAATCTATAATTCACCCCTCCACTTT. V and J are TRBV2 and TRBJ1-6; 8 bases are shared with TRBD1. This CDR3 contains 16 residues. Germline trimming cut 6 bases from V and 3 bases from J; bases unmatched to any gene: 7. Germline V gene sequence: CDR1 SNHLY, CDR2 FYNNEI. Filled out from reference TRBV2 and TRBJ1-6, the complete variable domain reads EPEVTQTPSHQVTQMGQEVILRCVPISNHLYFYWYRQILGQKVEFLVSFYNNEISEKSEIFDDQFSVERPDGSNFTLKIRSTKLEDSAMYFCASRDRALIYNSPLHFGNGTRLTVT.

There are many counts of this clonotype. The V gene is TRBV11-1, the J gene TRBJ2-7; D is perhaps TRBD2 (6 bases). This CDR3 is built from 15 residues. Germline CDR1 SGHAT, CDR2 FQDESV (reference sequence). V gave up 4 bases and J gave up 7 bases, with 20 bases separating them. This CDR3 is CASSSGLRSRREQYF. CDR3 sequence (DNA): TGTGCCAGCAGCTCGGGACTCCGCTCCCGAAGGGAGCAGTACTTC.

This clonotype was counted at least ten times. The chain couples TRBV2 to TRBJ2-2; D is possibly TRBD1 (5 bases). The germline CDR1 and CDR2 sequences are SNHLY and FYNNEI. Trimming removed 6 bases at V and 0 bases at J, with 8 bases between. This CDR3 is 14 amino acids long. CDR3 coding DNA: TGTGCCAGCAGGGGGCAGCCGAACACCGGGGAGCTGTTTTTT. It codes for CASRGQPNTGELFF.

In its sample, this clonotype was seen many times. The chain employs TRBV11-2 and TRBJ1-2, with 8 positions matching TRBD1. V was pared by 1 base and J by 5 bases, with 9 bases of the junction left unmatched. The CDR3 covers 16 residues. Germline lookup yields CDR1 SGHAT and CDR2 FQNNGV. The CDR3 sequence is CASSLGRTGTLYGYTF. CDR3 DNA: TGTGCCAGCAGCTTAGGAAGGACAGGGACGTTATATGGCTACACCTTC. Supplemented by reference TRBV11-2 and TRBJ1-2, the full variable domain reads EAGVAQSPRYKIIEKRQSVAFWCNPISGHATLYWYQQILGQGPKLLIQFQNNGVVDDSQLPKDRFSAERLKGVDSTLKIQPAKLEDSAVYLCASSLGRTGTLYGYTFGSGTRLTVV.

The table lists this clonotype with many counts. This chain joins TRBV12-3 or TRBV12-4 and TRBJ2-5, with 15 positions matching TRBD2. Germline trimming cut 6 bases from V and 4 bases from J; bases unmatched to any gene: 9. This CDR3 is built from 17 residues. CDR3 sequence (DNA): TGTGCCAGCAGGGGACTAGCGGGAGGCGTGGGGAGAGAGACCCAGTACTTC. It translates to CASRGLAGGVGRETQYF.

At least ten counts were recorded for this clonotype. V and J are TRBV20-1 and TRBJ2-3; perhaps D is TRBD1 or TRBD2 (6 bases each). The CDR3 runs 15 residues. Germline V CDR1 and CDR2: DFQATT, SNEGSKA (reference sequence). Trimming took 6 bases from V and 0 from J, leaving 16 bases between them. CDR3 bases: TGCAGTGCCACTAATCCGGGGGCTAGCACAGATACGCAGTATTTT. Amino acid sequence: CSATNPGASTDTQYF.

The chain combines TRBV24-1 with TRBJ2-7; D is possibly TRBD1 (6 bases). This CDR3 is 15 amino acids long. V was clipped by 9 bases and J by 4 bases, with 21 bases between them. Germline CDR1 is KGHDR and CDR2 is SFDVKD. The CDR3 region is CATVTPQGPPYEQYF. The CDR3, as DNA: TGTGCCACCGTAACACCCCAGGGGCCTCCTTACGAGCAGTACTTC.

This clonotype was seen repeatedly, ten times or more. This rearrangement joins TRBV12-3 or TRBV12-4 to TRBJ2-5; 12 bases match TRBD2. The CDR3 has 17 amino acids. With 5 bases clipped from V and 5 bases from J, the junction kept 12 bases outside the gene matches. CDR3 loop: CASSTLASGRAQETQYF. DNA of the CDR3: TGTGCCAGCAGTACCCTCGCTAGCGGGAGGGCCCAGGAGACCCAGTACTTC.

In this sample, this clonotype turned up many times. The rearrangement uses TRBV7-6 and TRBJ2-3, with D unresolved. The CDR3 has 12 residues. The germline CDR1 and CDR2 sequences are SGHVS and FNYEAQ. V dropped 5 bases and J dropped 6 bases, with 9 bases sitting between them. CDR3 nucleotide sequence: TGTGCCAGCAGCACTACTAAGGATACGCAGTATTTT. Amino acid sequence: CASSTTKDTQYF.

A note on this clonotype: It may be a read error: a sequence one base away is much more abundant. CDR3 DNA: TGTGCCAGCAGTGAGTGGGCGGGACAGGGCGCCTACGAGCAGTACTTC. Translated, it gives CASSEWAGQGAYEQYF. The chain carries TRBV6-1 and TRBJ2-7; 9 bases map to TRBD1. The J segment lost 2 bases and the V segment lost 3 bases, leaving 8 bases of the junction unmatched. The CDR3 has 16 residues. Germline loops: CDR1 MNHNS, CDR2 SASEGT.

This clonotype was detected many times. J is TRBJ2-1 and V is TRBV2, with TRBD2 as a possible D gene (5 bases). Trimming took off 6 bases at V and 9 bases at J, with 24 bases between the two ends. CDR1 is SNHLY, CDR2 FYNNEI, per germline. CDR3 length: 16 amino acids. The CDR3: CASSLRGGAGRPEQFF. CDR3 nucleotides: TGTGCCAGCAGCTTGCGTGGCGGTGCGGGTCGGCCTGAGCAGTTCTTC.

This clonotype was recorded at least ten times. The chain combines TRBV11-1 with TRBJ2-7; D is unclear. V was cut by 2 bases and J by 3 bases, with 5 bases left in between. Germline CDR1 is SGHAT and CDR2 is FQDESV (reference sequence). This CDR3 spans 12 amino acids. The CDR3 DNA is TGTGCCAGCAGCTTAAATAACTACGAGCAGTACTTC. Its translation is CASSLNNYEQYF. The full variable domain, its missing parts supplied by reference TRBV11-1 and TRBJ2-7, is EAEVAQSPRYKITEKSQAVAFWCDPISGHATLYWYRQILGQGPELLVQFQDESVVDDSQLPKDRFSAERLKGVDSTLKIQPAELGDSAMYLCASSLNNYEQYFGPGTRLTVT.

This clonotype was observed a handful of times. The chain couples TRBV20-1 to TRBJ2-7; no firm D call. V shed 3 bases and J shed 0 bases, with 15 bases lying between them. This CDR3 is built from 15 residues. Germline loops: CDR1 DFQATT, CDR2 SNEGSKA (reference sequence). Here the CDR3 reads CSARTAEPSSYEQYF. The CDR3 DNA sequence: TGCAGTGCTAGGACCGCAGAGCCGAGCTCCTACGAGCAGTACTTC.

The chain has TRBV6-1 and TRBJ2-3; D remains ambiguous. V gave up 6 bases and J gave up 2 bases, with 15 bases separating them. Germline V CDR1 and CDR2: MNHNS, SASEGT. This CDR3 is built from 15 residues. CDR3 bases: TGTGCCAGCAGCCTAACAGCGAAATTCACAGATACGCAGTATTTT. Translating gives CASSLTAKFTDTQYF.

This clonotype showed up just a few times. The chain links TRBV4-1 to TRBJ1-1; the D gene is possibly TRBD1 (6 bases). The CDR3 spans 15 residues. V was clipped by 6 bases and J by 3 bases, with 17 bases between them. Germline V gives CDR1 MGHRA, CDR2 YSYEKL. The CDR3 nucleotides read TGCGCCAGCAGACCTATTACACAGGGTTACACTGAAGCTTTCTTT. Translation gives CASRPITQGYTEAFF.

This clonotype has ten or more counts. The rearrangement joins TRBV11-2 to TRBJ2-3; 11 bases are a match to TRBD2. TRBJ2-7 explains the end of the DNA better; the J call may be wrong. There are 16 residues in the CDR3. Germline-derived CDR1 and CDR2 are SGHAT and FQNNGV. This CDR3 reads CASSLDLSGRAHEQYF. CDR3 in DNA: TGTGCCAGCAGCTTAGATCTTAGCGGGAGGGCCCACGAGCAGTACTTC.

This clonotype has at least ten counts. This rearrangement joins TRBV18 to TRBJ1-2; 7 bases are shared with TRBD1. Germline-derived CDR1 and CDR2 are KGHSH and LQKENI. Trimming at V came to 6 bases and at J to 4 bases, leaving 20 bases not matched to a gene. The CDR3 is made up of 18 amino acids. In DNA form, the CDR3 reads TGTGCCAGCTCTCTAGCCCGACAGGGAATACGGTCCGGCTATGGCTACACCTTC. Translating gives CASSLARQGIRSGYGYTF.

This clonotype was counted between two and nine times. The junction departs from the called germline gene at one end, perhaps through a read error. The gene calls are TRBV27 and TRBJ2-2; the match to TRBD2 covers 7 bases. The CDR3 covers 13 residues. Germline assignment: CDR1 MNHEY and CDR2 SMNVEV (reference sequence). Here the CDR3 reads CASSSSGTGEPFF. CDR3 bases: TGTGCCAGCAGTTCGAGCGGGACCGGGGAGCCGTTTTTT.

This clonotype has ten or more counts. The chain joins TRBV10-3 to TRBJ2-7; 11 nucleotides agree with TRBD2. The CDR3 has 17 amino acids. V was pared by 3 bases and J by 0 bases, with 7 bases of the junction left unmatched. Germline CDR1 is ENHRY and CDR2 is SYGVKD. CDR3 DNA sequence: TGTGCCATCAGTGACAAAGGACTAGCGGGTACCTCCTACGAGCAGTACTTC. This sequence encodes CAISDKGLAGTSYEQYF.

This clonotype appeared a few times. The chain uses TRBV5-1 and TRBJ2-7, with 8 bases identical to TRBD2. V shed 0 bases and J 6 bases; nucleotides not matched to a gene: 5. The CDR3 runs to 14 residues. The germline CDR1 and CDR2 sequences are SGHRS and YFSETQ. The CDR3: CASSLDSGGVEQYF. For the CDR3, the DNA is TGCGCCAGCAGCTTGGATTCGGGGGGGGTCGAGCAGTACTTC.

CDR3 loop: CASSLGGPGNEQFF. The CDR3 DNA sequence: TGTGCCAGCAGCTTAGGAGGGCCGGGCAATGAGCAGTTCTTC. J is TRBJ2-1 and V is TRBV11-2; the D gene is possibly TRBD2 (5 bases). V dropped 1 base and J dropped 6 bases, with 10 bases sitting between them. The CDR3 is made up of 14 amino acids. Germline assignment: CDR1 SGHAT and CDR2 FQNNGV.

Ten or more counts support this clonotype. The CDR3 nucleotides are TGTGCCTGGGGACAGGGGACTCTATCAAACACTGAAGCTTTCTTT. Its translation: CAWGQGTLSNTEAFF. This chain links TRBV30 with TRBJ1-1; 9 bases map to TRBD1. Germline CDR1 and CDR2: GTSNPN and SVGIG (reference sequence). This CDR3 region has 15 residues. V gave up 5 bases and J gave up 2 bases; unmatched junction bases: 9.

This rearrangement joins TRBV9 to TRBJ1-3; 7 bases map to TRBD1. J was trimmed by 0 bases and V by 4 bases; bases with no gene match: 4. CDR1 is SGDLS, CDR2 YYNGEE, per germline. CDR3 length equals 15 residues. CDR3: CASSPGGISGNTIYF. CDR3 coding DNA: TGTGCCAGCAGCCCAGGGGGGATCTCTGGAAACACCATATATTTT. The complete variable domain, with remaining parts taken from reference TRBV9 and TRBJ1-3, reads DSGVTQTPKHLITATGQRVTLRCSPRSGDLSVYWYQQSLDQGLQFLIQYYNGEERAKGNILERFSAQQFPDLHSELNLSSLELGDSALYFCASSPGGISGNTIYFGEGSWLTVV.

The rearrangement links TRBV6-1 to TRBJ1-2, with unresolved D. The germline V gene has CDR1 MNHNS and CDR2 SASEGT. This CDR3 is built from 13 residues. V lost 6 bases, J lost 8 bases, and 16 bases lay in between. CDR3 DNA sequence: TGTGCCAGCAGCCGCAGCTGGGGTGAGGGCTACACCTTC. This encodes CASSRSWGEGYTF.

Ten or more counts support this clonotype. The rearrangement links TRBV2 to TRBJ2-1; D gene ambiguous. The germline V gene encodes CDR1 SNHLY and CDR2 FYNNEI. V lost 7 bases and J lost 1, with 5 bases in between. This CDR3 is 12 amino acids long. The CDR3 here is CASTPSYNEQFF. DNA of the CDR3: TGTGCCAGCACCCCTTCCTACAATGAGCAGTTCTTC.